These 21 T cell receptor beta chains were sequenced from one sample in a study of blood T cell repertoires in COVID-19. Clones were read by immunoSEQ multiplex PCR, and TCRdb kept only the in-frame ones, dropping some. The sample consists of some 300,000 clones, over 80% of them appearing once. Sequenced sample: peripheral blood. All receptors derive from a woman between 45 and 65 years old with COVID-19, enrolled during active disease.

This clone was seen a single time. The V and J genes are TRBV29-1 and TRBJ2-3, with 11 bases matching TRBD2. In germline, CDR1 is SQVTM, CDR2 ANQGSEA. Germline trimming cut 4 bases from V and 7 bases from J; bases unmatched to any gene: 4. The CDR3 sequence is 13 residues long. DNA for the CDR3: TGCAGCGTTGTAGAGACTAGCGGGAATACGCAGTATTTT. This sequence encodes CSVVETSGNTQYF.

This sequence joins TRBV12-5 and TRBJ1-3, with a possible D match to TRBD1 (5 bases). From germline, CDR1 is LGHNT and CDR2 FRNRAP. This CDR3 spans 13 amino acids. The CDR3 loop reads CCSGHSSGNTIYF. The CDR3 nucleotides are TGTTGCTCTGGACACTCCTCTGGAAACACCATATATTTT.

J is TRBJ2-2 and V is TRBV4-2; 8 bases line up with TRBD1. Germline V gene data show CDR1 as LGHNA and CDR2 as YNFKEQ. The CDR3 runs to 18 residues. Trimming removed 1 base from V and 3 bases from J; junction bases left unmatched: 10. CDR3 DNA: TGTGCCAGCAGCCAAGGCCTCGTGACAGGGGAGTACACCGGGGAGCTGTTTTTT. This translates into CASSQGLVTGEYTGELFF.

V usage is TRBV6-5 and J usage is TRBJ2-1; TRBD2 matches 11 bases. Germline CDR1 is MNHEY and CDR2 is SVGAGI. With 5 bases clipped from V and 4 bases from J, the junction kept 4 bases outside the gene matches. CDR3 length: 15 residues. The CDR3 loop reads CASSRTSGFYNEQFF. In DNA, the CDR3 is TGTGCCAGCAGTAGGACTAGCGGGTTTTACAATGAGCAGTTCTTC.

The genes are TRBV15 and TRBJ1-4, with D uncertain. Germline V gene lookup returns CDR1 LNHNV and CDR2 YYDKDF (reference sequence). Trimming took off 3 bases at V and 0 bases at J, with 11 bases between the two ends. CDR3 length: 16 residues. This CDR3 is CATSRGTHATNEKLFF. The CDR3, as DNA: TGTGCCACCAGCAGGGGCACGCACGCAACTAATGAAAAACTGTTTTTT.

V gene TRBV18 combines with J gene TRBJ2-7; D unresolved. V was pared by 3 bases and J by 2 bases, with 8 bases between. The length of the CDR3 is 13 residues. The V gene's germline CDR1 is KGHSH and CDR2 LQKENI. CDR3 in amino acids: CASSPLIAYEQYF. For the CDR3, the DNA is TGTGCCAGCTCACCCCTCATAGCCTACGAGCAGTACTTC. Drawing the rest from reference TRBV18 and TRBJ2-7, the complete variable domain is NAGVMQNPRHLVRRRGQEARLRCSPMKGHSHVYWYRQLPEEGLKFMVYLQKENIIDESGMPKERFSAEFPKEGPSILRIQQVVRGDSAAYFCASSPLIAYEQYFGPGTRLTVT.

The V and J genes are TRBV18 and TRBJ1-2; TRBD1 matches at 9 bases. Germline-derived CDR1 and CDR2 are KGHSH and LQKENI. The ends lost 6 bases at V and 5 bases at J; junction bases unmatched: 7. The CDR3 covers 14 residues. The CDR3 sequence is CASSLAGQGYGYTF. The CDR3 DNA reads as TGTGCCAGCTCGCTGGCGGGACAGGGTTATGGCTACACCTTC.

CDR3 nucleotide sequence: TGCAGCGTTACTCGACTAGCGGGAGGAGAGACCCAGTACTTC. Protein: CSVTRLAGGETQYF. This chain uses TRBV29-1 with TRBJ2-5; 13 bases agree with TRBD2. Germline lookup yields CDR1 SQVTM and CDR2 ANQGSEA. Unmatched junction bases numbered 4, after V lost 5 bases and J lost 4 bases. The CDR3 is 14 amino acids.

V and J are TRBV2 and TRBJ1-1; D gene unclear. Per germline, CDR1 SNHLY and CDR2 FYNNEI. There are 11 residues in the CDR3. Trimming took off 5 bases at V and 7 bases at J, with 8 bases between the two ends. CDR3 in DNA: TGTGCCAGCAGTATCAGAGGTGAAGCTTTCTTT. Protein product: CASSIRGEAFF.

J is TRBJ2-3 and V is TRBV19, with a weak D call TRBD2 (5 bases). Germline assignment: CDR1 LNHDA and CDR2 SQIVND (reference sequence). Trimming pared 4 bases from V and 0 bases from J, leaving 14 bases between. This CDR3 has 16 amino acids. CDR3 loop: CASSRHKRASTDTQYF. The CDR3 coding sequence is TGTGCCAGTAGTAGGCACAAGAGGGCTAGCACAGATACGCAGTATTTT.

The CDR3 is CASSQSGTGYDTQYF. The CDR3 nucleotides read TGTGCCAGCAGCCAGTCCGGGACAGGGTATGATACGCAGTATTTT. The rearrangement joins TRBV7-9 to TRBJ2-3, with 9 bases matching TRBD1. The CDR3 sequence is 15 residues long. The V segment lost 5 bases and the J segment 6 bases; nucleotides outside the gene matches: 9. Germline values: CDR1 SEHNR, CDR2 FQNEAQ (reference sequence).

The chain uses TRBV3-1 (or the pseudogene TRBV3-2) and TRBJ2-2, with 8 bases identical to TRBD1. V trimming: 4 bases; J trimming: 4 bases; junction bases outside the gene matches: 5. CDR1 and CDR2 (germline): LGHDT, YNNKEL (reference sequence). The CDR3 has 15 amino acids. This CDR3 is CASSRDRGGTGELFF. The CDR3 DNA follows: TGTGCCAGCAGCCGAGACAGGGGCGGCACCGGGGAGCTGTTTTTT.

V gene TRBV20-1 combines with J gene TRBJ2-7; D may be TRBD2 (5 bases). The CDR3 consists of 11 residues. V lost 6 bases, J lost 6 bases, and 12 bases lay in between. Germline CDR1 reads DFQATT; CDR2 reads SNEGSKA (reference sequence). CDR3: CSAGPEGEQYF. CDR3 nucleotide sequence: TGCAGTGCCGGACCTGAGGGCGAGCAGTACTTC.

V is TRBV27 and J is TRBJ2-1, with 13 bases identical to TRBD2. The CDR3 covers 16 residues. V lost 4 bases, J lost 9 bases, and 9 bases stayed unmatched. The V gene's germline CDR1 is MNHEY and CDR2 SMNVEV (reference sequence). The CDR3 is CASSSILAGGPVEQFF. The DNA of the CDR3 is TGTGCCAGCAGTTCAATACTAGCGGGAGGGCCGGTTGAGCAGTTCTTC.

The chain is built from TRBV6-4 and TRBJ2-7; 12 nucleotides align to TRBD2. J gave up 2 bases and V 6 bases, and 5 bases lay outside the gene matches. This CDR3 region has 15 residues. CDR1 is MRHNA, CDR2 SNTAGT, per germline. CDR3 residues: CASSMTSGGAYEQYF. The CDR3 region has the DNA TGTGCCAGCAGCATGACTAGCGGGGGCGCCTACGAGCAGTACTTC.

The V call is TRBV13, the J call TRBJ2-2; weak D call: TRBD2 (5 bases). The CDR3 is 15 residues long. Germline CDR1 is PRHDT and CDR2 is FYEKMQ (reference sequence). Trimming stripped 3 bases from V and 2 bases from J, with 10 bases between. This chain's CDR3 is CASSFEGTNTGELFF. In DNA form, the CDR3 reads TGTGCCAGCAGCTTCGAGGGAACTAACACCGGGGAGCTGTTTTTT.

The CDR3 here is CASSLQRGESYNEQFF. The CDR3 nucleotides are TGTGCCAGCAGCCTACAGCGGGGGGAATCCTACAATGAGCAGTTCTTC. The chain carries TRBV4-2 and TRBJ2-1, with 9 bases fitting TRBD2. Germline values: CDR1 LGHNA, CDR2 YNFKEQ. The CDR3 is made up of 16 amino acids. V lost 4 bases and J lost 1; bases outside the gene matches: 5.

This sequence joins TRBV7-2 and TRBJ1-2; 9 positions agree with TRBD1. V lost 3 bases to trimming and J lost 2 bases; unmatched junction nucleotides: 4. The V gene's germline CDR1 is SGHTA and CDR2 FQGNSA. The CDR3 sequence is 15 residues long. The CDR3 DNA reads TGTGCCAGCAGCTTCTACGGACAGGGGAACTATGGCTACACCTTC. This translates into CASSFYGQGNYGYTF. The entire variable domain, with the rest obtained from reference TRBV7-2 and TRBJ1-2, is as follows: GAGVSQSPSNKVTEKGKDVELRCDPISGHTALYWYRQSLGQGLEFLIYFQGNSAPDKSGLPSDRFSAERTGGSVSTLTIQRTQQEDSAVYLCASSFYGQGNYGYTFGSGTRLTVV.

The V gene is TRBV28, the J gene TRBJ2-5; D ambiguous. The CDR3 covers 15 residues. CDR1 MDHEN and CDR2 SYDVKM come from the germline V gene. The V end was cut by 6 bases, the J end by 5 bases, with 19 bases between. The CDR3 DNA sequence: TGTGCCAGCAGCTCGACCTCTCGCGCCGGGGAGACCCAGTACTTC. Translation gives CASSSTSRAGETQYF.

This clone was observed a single time. The rearrangement uses TRBV2 and TRBJ1-3; D possibly corresponds to TRBD1 (5 bases). V was shortened by 1 base and J by 3 bases, with 10 bases between the two germline ends. CDR1 and CDR2 from the germline V gene are SNHLY and FYNNEI. This CDR3 is built from 15 residues. CDR3 sequence reads: CASSEVGQIGNTIYF. The DNA for the CDR3 is TGTGCCAGCAGTGAAGTAGGACAAATTGGAAACACCATATATTTT.

This clone was seen more than once but under ten times. The chain uses TRBV7-8 and TRBJ2-7; TRBD1 might be the D (5 bases). The CDR3 is made up of 12 amino acids. CDR1 SGHVS and CDR2 FQNEAQ come from the germline V gene. With 1 base removed from V and 9 bases from J, the gap between germline ends came to 10 bases. CDR3 sequence: CASSLDRSAQYF. The CDR3 region has the DNA TGTGCCAGCAGCTTAGACAGGTCTGCGCAGTACTTC.